Listed below are T cell receptor beta chains from one sample, sequenced in a study of vaccination effects on CD4 cells after COVID-19. No cognate antigen is known for these TCRs. The data were produced by immunoSEQ multiplex PCR, yet TCRdb's version contains in-frame clones alone and is incomplete. Here the sample spans tens of thousands of clones, around 85% being singletons. Sequences were derived from CD4+ T cells from PBMCs cultured without peptide, sampled after COVID-19 vaccination. The receptors originated from a human donor who received a COVID-19 vaccine. Both conserved end residues are part of each CDR3. The D gene is left open where the match is weak. Some rows mark clone size as missing; the rest say once, few, many or name a class of expanded clone.

j_call v_call clone_size d_call cdr3_nt cdr3_aa
TRBJ2-3 TRBV30 NA NA TGTGCCTGGAGTGTACAGGACTTTACGCAGTATTTT CAWSVQDFTQYF
TRBJ1-4 TRBV29-1 NA NA TGCAGCGTCGAAGGGCCAACTAATGAAAAACTGTTTTTT CSVEGPTNEKLFF
TRBJ1-4 TRBV2 NA TRBD1 TGTGCCAGCAGTGAAGGGGGGACAGGGAATGAAAAACTGTTTTTT CASSEGGTGNEKLFF
TRBJ1-2 TRBV6-5 NA TRBD1 TGTGCCACCCGACAGGGCATGGTGGCGAACTATGGCTACACCTTC CATRQGMVANYGYTF
TRBJ2-2 TRBV6-5 few NA TGTGCCAGCAGTTACAGGGTTGACACCGGGGAGCTGTTTTTT CASSYRVDTGELFF
TRBJ1-6 TRBV6-4 NA TRBD1 TGTGCCAGCAGGGATCGACAGGGACCTAATTCACCCCTCCACTTT CASRDRQGPNSPLHF
TRBJ2-5 TRBV6-5 NA NA TGTGCCAGAGCCGGGGCCGACCAAGAGACCCAGTACTTC CARAGADQETQYF
TRBJ2-5 TRBV24-1 NA TRBD1 TGTGCCACCAGTAAAGGGACAGGGGCACGGGAGACCCAGTACTTC CATSKGTGARETQYF
TRBJ2-3 TRBV18 NA NA TGTGCCAGCTCACCACTGAGCACAGATACGCAGTATTTT CASSPLSTDTQYF
TRBJ2-1 TRBV5-8 NA TRBD2 TGTGCCAGCAGCTTGGGGACTAGCGGGGGACTTTACAATGAGCAGTTCTTC CASSLGTSGGLYNEQFF
TRBJ1-2 TRBV30 few TRBD1 TGTGCCTGGACCATCACAGGGGTAGGGAACTATGGCTACACCTTC CAWTITGVGNYGYTF
TRBJ1-5 TRBV5-8 NA NA TGTGCCAGCAGCTTGGCCCAGGGCAGGGCGGTTCAGCCCCAGCATTTT CASSLAQGRAVQPQHF
TRBJ1-1 TRBV25-1 once TRBD1 TGTGCCAGCAGTGACCCCGGACAGGGACGAACTGAAGCTTTCTTT CASSDPGQGRTEAFF
TRBJ2-1 TRBV10-1 NA NA TGCGCCAGCAGCCCCCCCAATGGTGGCGAGCAGTTCTTC CASSPPNGGEQFF
TRBJ1-5 TRBV7-2 few NA TGTGCCAGCAGCTTAGAATTGGGCCCCGCATTGGCGTCCCAGCATTTT CASSLELGPALASQHF
TRBJ1-6 TRBV27 NA NA TGTGCCAGCAGTTTGGGGGGACCGCGTTATAATTCACCCCTCCACTTT CASSLGGPRYNSPLHF
TRBJ1-3 TRBV2 NA TRBD1 TGTGCCAGCAGAAAACAGGGGGCAGGCATTGCTGGAAACACCATATATTTT CASRKQGAGIAGNTIYF
TRBJ1-1 TRBV6-6 NA TRBD1 TGTGCCAGCACACTTACGGACAGGGGTGGGACTGAAGCTTTCTTT CASTLTDRGGTEAFF
TRBJ1-2 TRBV14 once NA TGTGCCAGCAGCCAAGGGGGAACAGGGTCGCGGGGCTACACCTTC CASSQGGTGSRGYTF
TRBJ1-6 TRBV27 few NA TGTGCCAGCAGTGGAACCGTGGGAAATTCACCCCTCCACTTT CASSGTVGNSPLHF
TRBJ1-1 TRBV7-6 once NA TGTGCCAGCAGCGGACACCTAAACACTGAAGCTTTCTTT CASSGHLNTEAFF
TRBJ1-2 TRBV9 NA NA TGTGCCAGCAGCTCCACCATTCCGCCCGGCGGCTATGGCTACACCTTC CASSSTIPPGGYGYTF
TRBJ2-6 TRBV29-1 NA NA TGCAGCGTTGAAGATCAACAGGACATCTCTGGGGCCAACGTCCTGACTTTC CSVEDQQDISGANVLTF
TRBJ2-5 TRBV4-1 once TRBD1 TGCGCCAGCAGCCATCAAAACAGGGGGCAAGAGACCCAGTACTTC CASSHQNRGQETQYF
TRBJ2-4 TRBV30 few NA TGTGCCTGTGCGGTCAAAAACATTCAGTACTTC CACAVKNIQYF
TRBJ1-5 TRBV12-5 NA NA TGTGCTAGTGGTTTGGTACTGGGGCTGGGGGATCAGCCCCAGCATTTT CASGLVLGLGDQPQHF
TRBJ1-1 TRBV21-1 NA NA TGTGCCAGCAGCACCCACTACCGGGACACCAACACTGAAGCTTTCTTT CASSTHYRDTNTEAFF
TRBJ2-2 TRBV6-6 few TRBD2 TGTGCCAGCAGTTACCAATTCGGGGGGAGCACCGGGGAGCTGTTTTTT CASSYQFGGSTGELFF
TRBJ1-1 TRBV10-3 once TRBD1 TGTGCCGCCCGGCCGGGACAGGGGGCGTGGACTGAAGCTTTCTTT CAARPGQGAWTEAFF
TRBJ1-4 TRBV6-2/TRBV6-3 NA TRBD1 TGTGCCAGCAGCCAAAGCGGGACAGGGTCGAAAAAACTGTTTTTT CASSQSGTGSKKLFF
TRBJ1-3 TRBV12-3/TRBV12-4 NA NA TGTGCCAGCAGTTTAAACGGGGGAAACACCATATATTTT CASSLNGGNTIYF
TRBJ1-2 TRBV2 few TRBD1 TGTGCCAGCAGAGGGACAGGCCCTTTCTATGGCTACACCTTC CASRGTGPFYGYTF
TRBJ1-1 TRBV5-1 NA NA TGCGCCAGCAGCTCCTATAGGGACTTCTCGAACACTGAAGCTTTCTTT CASSSYRDFSNTEAFF
TRBJ1-5 TRBV28 NA TRBD1 TGTGCCAGCAGCCCATGGACAGGGGGCGCGTCTGGCAATCAGCCCCAGCATTTT CASSPWTGGASGNQPQHF
TRBJ2-5 TRBV11-1 NA TRBD1 TGTGCCAGCAACCTGGGACAGAACCTCAAAGGGACCCAGTACTTC CASNLGQNLKGTQYF
TRBJ1-5 TRBV18 NA TRBD1 TGTGCCAGCTCACGAGGGACAGGGGTCCAGCCCCAGCATTTT CASSRGTGVQPQHF
TRBJ1-6 TRBV14 NA TRBD1 TGTGCCAGCAGTCTTCAGGGGGGTCTCTATGCGTCACCCCTCCACTTT CASSLQGGLYASPLHF
TRBJ2-1 TRBV3-1/TRBV3-2 once TRBD2 TGTGCCAGCACATTTCGGGGTAGCGGGGCCAATGAGCAGTTCTTC CASTFRGSGANEQFF
TRBJ1-3 TRBV11-2 NA NA TGTGCCAGCAGCTTAGGTTATCAGGCAGTAACTGGAAACACCATATATTTT CASSLGYQAVTGNTIYF
TRBJ2-1 TRBV7-3 NA TRBD2 TGTGCCAGCAGCTTAAGGGGCGGGGGGTCCTCCTACAATGAGCAGTTCTTC CASSLRGGGSSYNEQFF
TRBJ2-4 TRBV30 NA NA TGTGCCTGGAGTCGGCACGAGGTGGGCAAAAACATTCAGTACTTC CAWSRHEVGKNIQYF
TRBJ1-2 TRBV7-9 few NA TGTGCCAGCAGCTTAGGGGCAAATAACTATGGCTACACCTTC CASSLGANNYGYTF
TRBJ1-2 TRBV5-8 few NA TGTGCCAGCAGCCCGGTATCTGCGGTCGGCTATGGCTACACCTTC CASSPVSAVGYGYTF
TRBJ1-1 TRBV24-1 once NA TGTGCCACCAGTGATTTCTTGACAGGAGAAGCTTTCTTT CATSDFLTGEAFF
TRBJ2-4 TRBV6-5 once NA TGTGCCAGCACAGTTTTGGGGAGGAACATTCAGTACTTC CASTVLGRNIQYF
TRBJ2-6 TRBV2 NA NA TGTGCCAGCAGTAAGGACAGCCTCTCTGGGGCCAACGTCCTGACTTTC CASSKDSLSGANVLTF
TRBJ2-2 TRBV20-1 NA NA TGCAGTGCTAGTCAGGGGGGGAACACCGGGGAGCTGTTTTTT CSASQGGNTGELFF
TRBJ1-1 TRBV7-9 NA NA TGTGCCAGCAGCTTGGGAGGGACCGCGAACACTGAAGCTTTCTTT CASSLGGTANTEAFF
TRBJ2-2 TRBV7-2 NA NA TGTGCCAGCAGCTTCGTATCCGGGGAGCTGTTTTTT CASSFVSGELFF
TRBJ2-4 TRBV3-1/TRBV3-2 NA NA TGTGCCAGCAGCTTGGCCTCTGGATCTAACATTCAGTACTTC CASSLASGSNIQYF
TRBJ1-4 TRBV7-2 NA NA TGTGCCAGCAGCTTACTGGGGAGCCTAGGGGAAAAACTGTTTTTT CASSLLGSLGEKLFF
TRBJ2-1 TRBV9 NA NA TGTGCCAGCAGCGTAGTGGGGGCCGCCTACAATGAGCAGTTCTTC CASSVVGAAYNEQFF
TRBJ1-4 TRBV6-5 NA TRBD1 TGTGCCAGCAGTCAGGGGGCAGGAGAAAAACTGTTTTTT CASSQGAGEKLFF
TRBJ2-2 TRBV28 NA NA TGTGCCAGCAACGAGGAGGGCAGGATCGGGGAGCTGTTTTTT CASNEEGRIGELFF